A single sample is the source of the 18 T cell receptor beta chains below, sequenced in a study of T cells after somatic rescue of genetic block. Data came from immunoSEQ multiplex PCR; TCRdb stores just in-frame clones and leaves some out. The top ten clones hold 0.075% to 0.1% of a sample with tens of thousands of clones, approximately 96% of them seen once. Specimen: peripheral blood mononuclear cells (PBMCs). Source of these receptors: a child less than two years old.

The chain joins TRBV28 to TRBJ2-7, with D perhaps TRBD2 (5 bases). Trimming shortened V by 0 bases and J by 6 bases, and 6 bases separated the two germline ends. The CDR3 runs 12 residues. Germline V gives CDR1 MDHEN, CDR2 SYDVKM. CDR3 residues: CASSLWGSEQYF. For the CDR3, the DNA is TGTGCCAGCAGTTTATGGGGGAGCGAGCAGTACTTC.

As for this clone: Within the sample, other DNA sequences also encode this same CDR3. CDR3: CSVEDNTEAFF. In DNA form, the CDR3 reads TGCAGCGTTGAGGACAACACTGAAGCTTTCTTT. The chain links TRBV29-1 to TRBJ1-1; D gene ambiguous. The CDR3 is 11 residues long. V lost 3 bases and J lost 2, with 4 bases in between. CDR1 SQVTM and CDR2 ANQGSEA come from the germline V gene.

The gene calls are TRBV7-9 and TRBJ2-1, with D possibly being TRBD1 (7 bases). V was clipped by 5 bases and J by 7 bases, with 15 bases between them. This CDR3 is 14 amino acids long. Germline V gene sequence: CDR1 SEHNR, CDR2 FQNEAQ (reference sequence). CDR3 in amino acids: CASSLRAGGNEQFF. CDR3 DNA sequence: TGTGCCAGCAGCCTACGGGCAGGGGGGAATGAGCAGTTCTTC. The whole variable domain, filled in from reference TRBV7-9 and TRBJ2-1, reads DTGVSQNPRHKITKRGQNVTFRCDPISEHNRLYWYRQTLGQGPEFLTYFQNEAQLEKSRLLSDRFSAERPKGSFSTLEIQRTEQGDSAMYLCASSLRAGGNEQFFGPGTRLTVL.

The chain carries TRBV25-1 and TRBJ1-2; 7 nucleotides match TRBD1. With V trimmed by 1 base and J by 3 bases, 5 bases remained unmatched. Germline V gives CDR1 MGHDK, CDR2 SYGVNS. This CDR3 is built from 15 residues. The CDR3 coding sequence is TGTGCCAGCAGTGAATGGGGGGGACAGCACTATGGCTACACCTTC. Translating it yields CASSEWGGQHYGYTF.

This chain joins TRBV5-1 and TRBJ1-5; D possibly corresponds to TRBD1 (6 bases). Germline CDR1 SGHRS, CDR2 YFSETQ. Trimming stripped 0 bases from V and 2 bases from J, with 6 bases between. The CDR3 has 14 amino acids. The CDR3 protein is CASSLAGGNQPQHF. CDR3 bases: TGCGCCAGCAGCTTGGCAGGGGGCAATCAGCCCCAGCATTTT. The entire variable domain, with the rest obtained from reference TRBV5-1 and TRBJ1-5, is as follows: KAGVTQTPRYLIKTRGQQVTLSCSPISGHRSVSWYQQTPGQGLQFLFEYFSETQRNKGNFPGRFSGRQFSNSRSEMNVSTLELGDSALYLCASSLAGGNQPQHFGDGTRLSIL.

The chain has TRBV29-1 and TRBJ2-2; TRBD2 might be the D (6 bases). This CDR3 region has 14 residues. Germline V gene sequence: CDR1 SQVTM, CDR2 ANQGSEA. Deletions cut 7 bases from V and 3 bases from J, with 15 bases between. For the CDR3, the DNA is TGCAGCGCCCTCAGCGGGTTACACACCGGGGAGCTGTTTTTT. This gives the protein CSALSGLHTGELFF.

CDR3 nucleotide sequence: TGTGCCAGCAGTCCGGGACTAGCGGGAGCCGGGGAGCTGTTTTTT. Its translation: CASSPGLAGAGELFF. The J gene is TRBJ2-2, the V gene TRBV25-1, with TRBD2 matching 14 bases. The germline gives CDR1 MGHDK, CDR2 SYGVNS. The trim removed 5 bases at V and 6 bases at J, leaving 2 bases unmatched. This CDR3 contains 15 residues.

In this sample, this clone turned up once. The chain's CDR3 is CASSSKGEQFF. The CDR3 DNA is TGTGCCAGCAGCTCCAAGGGTGAGCAGTTCTTC. The chain couples TRBV13 to TRBJ2-1; D not resolved. This CDR3 is 11 amino acids long. The V end was cut by 4 bases, the J end by 9 bases, with 7 bases between. The V gene's germline CDR1 is PRHDT and CDR2 FYEKMQ (reference sequence).

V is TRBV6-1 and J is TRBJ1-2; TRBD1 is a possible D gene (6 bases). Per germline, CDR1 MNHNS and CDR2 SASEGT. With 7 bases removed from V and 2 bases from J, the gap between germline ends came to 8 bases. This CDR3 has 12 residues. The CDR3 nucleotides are TGTGCCAGCAAGGGGGGGAACTATGGCTACACCTTC. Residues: CASKGGNYGYTF.

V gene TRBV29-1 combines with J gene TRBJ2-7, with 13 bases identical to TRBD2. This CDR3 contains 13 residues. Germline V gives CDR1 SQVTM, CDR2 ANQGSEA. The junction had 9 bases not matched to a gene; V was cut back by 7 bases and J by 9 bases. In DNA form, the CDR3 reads TGCAGCGCAGTACTAGCGGGAGGGCCAGGGCAGTACTTC. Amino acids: CSAVLAGGPGQYF.

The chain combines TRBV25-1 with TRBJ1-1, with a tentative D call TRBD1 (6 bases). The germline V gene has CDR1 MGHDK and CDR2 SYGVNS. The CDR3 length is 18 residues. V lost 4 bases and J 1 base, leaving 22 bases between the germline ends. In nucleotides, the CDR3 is TGTGCCAGCAGTGCCCCCAGAATACAGGGAGTTAAGAACACTGAAGCTTTCTTT. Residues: CASSAPRIQGVKNTEAFF.

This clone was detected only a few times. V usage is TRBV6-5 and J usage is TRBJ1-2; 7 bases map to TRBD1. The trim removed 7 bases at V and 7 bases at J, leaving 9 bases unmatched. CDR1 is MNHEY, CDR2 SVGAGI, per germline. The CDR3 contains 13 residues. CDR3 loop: CASISGQDGGYTF. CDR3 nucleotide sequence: TGTGCCAGCATCTCTGGACAGGATGGTGGCTACACCTTC.

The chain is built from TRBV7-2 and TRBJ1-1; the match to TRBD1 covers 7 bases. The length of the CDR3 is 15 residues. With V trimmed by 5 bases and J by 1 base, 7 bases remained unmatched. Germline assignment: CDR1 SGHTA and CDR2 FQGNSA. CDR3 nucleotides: TGTGCCAGCAGCCTCCGGACAGGACCGAACACTGAAGCTTTCTTT. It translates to CASSLRTGPNTEAFF.

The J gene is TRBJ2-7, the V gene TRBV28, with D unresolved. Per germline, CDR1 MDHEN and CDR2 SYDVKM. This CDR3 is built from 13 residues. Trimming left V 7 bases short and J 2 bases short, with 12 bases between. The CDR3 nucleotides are TGTGCCAGCACCCGCCCCCTGGCCTACGAGCAGTACTTC. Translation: CASTRPLAYEQYF. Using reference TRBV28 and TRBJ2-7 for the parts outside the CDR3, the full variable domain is DVKVTQSSRYLVKRTGEKVFLECVQDMDHENMFWYRQDPGLGLRLIYFSYDVKMKEKGDIPEGYSVSREKKERFSLILESASTNQTSMYLCASTRPLAYEQYFGPGTRLTVT.

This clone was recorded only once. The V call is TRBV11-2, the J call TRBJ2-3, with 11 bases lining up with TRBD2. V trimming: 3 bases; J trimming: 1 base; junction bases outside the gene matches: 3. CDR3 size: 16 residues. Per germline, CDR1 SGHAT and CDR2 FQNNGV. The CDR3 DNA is TGTGCCAGCAGCTTTTCGGGACTAGCGGGCACAGATACGCAGTATTTT. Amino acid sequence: CASSFSGLAGTDTQYF.

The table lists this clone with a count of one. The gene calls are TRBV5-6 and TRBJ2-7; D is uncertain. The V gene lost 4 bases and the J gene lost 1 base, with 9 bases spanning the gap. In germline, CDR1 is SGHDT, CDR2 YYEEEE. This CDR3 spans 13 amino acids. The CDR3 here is CASSGDGSYEQYF. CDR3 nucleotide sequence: TGTGCCAGCAGCGGTGACGGATCCTACGAGCAGTACTTC.

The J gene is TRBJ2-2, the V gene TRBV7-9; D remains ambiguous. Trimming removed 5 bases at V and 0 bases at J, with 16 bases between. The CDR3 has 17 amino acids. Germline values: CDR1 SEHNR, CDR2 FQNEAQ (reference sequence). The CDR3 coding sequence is TGTGCCAGCAGCAGCCCGGTGGCCAGCGCGAACACCGGGGAGCTGTTTTTT. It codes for CASSSPVASANTGELFF. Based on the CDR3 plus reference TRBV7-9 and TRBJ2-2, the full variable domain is DTGVSQNPRHKITKRGQNVTFRCDPISEHNRLYWYRQTLGQGPEFLTYFQNEAQLEKSRLLSDRFSAERPKGSFSTLEIQRTEQGDSAMYLCASSSPVASANTGELFFGEGSRLTVL.

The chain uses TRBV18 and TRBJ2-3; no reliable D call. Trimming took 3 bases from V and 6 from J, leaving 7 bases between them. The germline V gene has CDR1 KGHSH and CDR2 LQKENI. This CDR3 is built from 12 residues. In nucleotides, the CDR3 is TGTGCCAGCTCACCCCAGACTGATACGCAGTATTTT. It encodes CASSPQTDTQYF. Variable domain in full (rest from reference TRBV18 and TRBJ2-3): NAGVMQNPRHLVRRRGQEARLRCSPMKGHSHVYWYRQLPEEGLKFMVYLQKENIIDESGMPKERFSAEFPKEGPSILRIQQVVRGDSAAYFCASSPQTDTQYFGPGTRLTVL.